Reported below is one T cell receptor beta chain. Its antigen is still unknown. Within one base of it there is no much larger clone, and no base qualities were kept. The immunoSEQ Assay, a bias-controlled multiplex PCR, was used to amplify TCRbeta CDR3 regions from genomic DNA. The original pipeline was this. The number of nucleated cells in each sample was estimated from the amplification of reference gene primers within the assay. Sequence reads were collapsed and filtered to measure the absolute abundance of every unique TCRbeta CDR3 rearrangement. For each sample, productive Simpson clonality was calculated by taking the square root of Simpson's diversity index across productive rearrangements. This is the immuneACCESS table as TCRdb keeps it, with only in-frame sequences that have V and J called. A part of the clones is gone; compared with another copy, unresolved V genes explain less than half, and the rest is unexplained. D and trimming were read from the DNA, whereas the V and J calls and clone size are those reported in that table. The sample profile shows hundreds of thousands of clones; more than 80% of them were found once. Around 1.4% of the sample goes to the ten largest clones.

The data are from a study of blood T cell repertoires in COVID-19 (dated by TCRdb to the early 2020s). With regard to the full study: Samples from collaborators originated in the United States, Italy and Spain and spanned both the acute and convalescent phases of COVID-19. Where available, HLA class I and class II types were taken from metadata supplied by the sample provider and were not determined by assay-based typing. The repertoires were released in a freely available public database intended as a resource for research on the immune response to SARS-CoV-2. Sample metadata almost always included a de-identified subject ID, COVID-19 status, age in years and sex. The dataset comprised deeply sampled blood TCRbeta repertoires from subjects exposed to, actively infected with, or recovered from COVID-19. The prospective study material was composed of cDNA or gDNA derived from T cells, B-cell-depleted T cells, or PBMCs. The samples were drawn from the first 160 participants of the ongoing ImmuneRACE study and from over 950 subjects provided by 6 global collaborators.

Whole blood was collected in K2EDTA tubes by collaborating institutions according to the institutions' own protocols. For TCRbeta analysis, collaborator samples were shipped as frozen whole blood, as isolated PBMCs, or as DNA extracted from either sample type. From the cysteine through the phenylalanine, the CDR3 covers 14 amino acids. Only the CDR3 region is kept as DNA, spanning 42 bases read in frame from base 1. The germline V gene sets CDR1 to SGHTS and CDR2 to YDEGEE. The V end loses 3 bases and the J end loses 3 bases, and a stretch of 13 bases separates them. Summary of the overall study and its limitations: How much clinical and demographic metadata was included differed by source and by participant, and the metadata was provided uncurated.

The specimen was peripheral blood. The sequence is built from TRBV5-8 and TRBJ2-7; the D segment could be TRBD2, given 7 matching bases. The receptor was isolated from a woman in her thirties with active or convalescent COVID-19. The CDR3 loop reads CASSSVGGLYEQYF. The DNA is TGTGCCAGCAGCTCGGTGGGGGGGCTCTACGAGCAGTACTTC.